This TCR beta chain comes out of a study of Tregs in tolerant kidney transplant recipients. Study overall: CD4+CD25+CD127- cells came from approximately three-day belatacept mixed lymphocyte reactions, some with approximately five-day graft donor restimulation. Sorting used antibodies to exclude donor cells.

As concerns this clone: Its antigen is not identified.

This CDR3 spans 14 amino acids. The V and J ends lost 8 bases and 3 bases respectively, with 16 bases between them. The germline V gene has CDR1 SNHLY and CDR2 FYNNEI. Generated by immunoSEQ multiplex PCR, the TCRdb table keeps only in-frame clones and is missing some. The sample lists tens of thousands of clones, about 95% occurring once. This receptor was identified in a human donor in good health. Sample: Tregs from blood cultured with allogeneic cells. The rearrangement links TRBV2 to TRBJ1-1, with a tentative D call TRBD1 (5 bases). CDR3: CASPGEGADTEAFF. DNA of the CDR3: TGTGCCAGCCCGGGGGAGGGCGCGGACACTGAAGCTTTCTTT.